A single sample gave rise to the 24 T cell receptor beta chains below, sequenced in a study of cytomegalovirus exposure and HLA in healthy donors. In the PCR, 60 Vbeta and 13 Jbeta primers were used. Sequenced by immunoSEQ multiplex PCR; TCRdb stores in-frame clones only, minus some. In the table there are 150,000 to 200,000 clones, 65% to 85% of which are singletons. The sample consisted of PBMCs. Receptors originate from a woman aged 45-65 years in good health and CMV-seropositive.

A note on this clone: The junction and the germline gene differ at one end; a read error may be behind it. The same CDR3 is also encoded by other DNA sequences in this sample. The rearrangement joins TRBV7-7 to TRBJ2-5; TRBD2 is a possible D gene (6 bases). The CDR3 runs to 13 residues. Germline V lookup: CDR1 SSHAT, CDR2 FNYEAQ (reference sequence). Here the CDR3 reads CASSRDSQETQYF. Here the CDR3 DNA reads TGTGCTAGCAGCCGGGACTCTCAAGAGACCCAGTACTTC.

CDR3 protein: CASSERAKNIQYF. Written as DNA, the CDR3 is TGTGCCAGCAGTGAGCGAGCCAAAAACATTCAGTACTTC. The V and J genes are TRBV2 and TRBJ2-4, with no clear D. Between the trimmed V and J ends, which lost 3 bases and 0 bases, there was a span of 3 bases. The germline gives CDR1 SNHLY, CDR2 FYNNEI. The CDR3 extends over 13 amino acids.

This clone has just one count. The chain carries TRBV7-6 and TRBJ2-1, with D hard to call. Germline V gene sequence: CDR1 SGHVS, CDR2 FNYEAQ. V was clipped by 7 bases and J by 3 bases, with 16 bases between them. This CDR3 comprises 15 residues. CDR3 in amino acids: CASTLSEYGYNEQFF. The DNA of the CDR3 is TGTGCCAGCACCCTCTCTGAATACGGCTACAATGAGCAGTTCTTC.

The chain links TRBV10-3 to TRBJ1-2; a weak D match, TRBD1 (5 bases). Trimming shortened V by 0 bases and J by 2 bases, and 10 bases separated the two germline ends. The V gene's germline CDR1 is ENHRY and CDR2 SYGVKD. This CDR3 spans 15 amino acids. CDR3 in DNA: TGTGCCATCAGTGAGTCGGTACGGACAAACTATGGCTACACCTTC. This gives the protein CAISESVRTNYGYTF.

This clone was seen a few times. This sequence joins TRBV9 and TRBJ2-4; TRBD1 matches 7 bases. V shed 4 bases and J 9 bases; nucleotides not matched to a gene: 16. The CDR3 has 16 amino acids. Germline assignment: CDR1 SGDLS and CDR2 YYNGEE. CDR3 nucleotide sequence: TGTGCCAGCAGCCTTCGACAGGGACCCCTAGGTGGCATTCAGTACTTC. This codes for CASSLRQGPLGGIQYF.

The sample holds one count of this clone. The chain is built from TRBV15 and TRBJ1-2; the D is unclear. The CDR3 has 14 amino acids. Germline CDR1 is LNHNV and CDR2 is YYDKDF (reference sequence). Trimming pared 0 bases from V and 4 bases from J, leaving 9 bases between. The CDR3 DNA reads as TGTGCCACCAGCAGAGATCAAGGGAGCTATGGCTACACCTTC. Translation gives CATSRDQGSYGYTF.

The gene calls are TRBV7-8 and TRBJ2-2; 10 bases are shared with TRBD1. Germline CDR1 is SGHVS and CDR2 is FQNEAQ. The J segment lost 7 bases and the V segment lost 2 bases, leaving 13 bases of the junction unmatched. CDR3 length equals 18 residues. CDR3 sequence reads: CASSLPEGGQGSDGELFF. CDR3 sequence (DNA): TGTGCCAGCAGCTTACCGGAGGGGGGACAGGGGTCTGACGGGGAGCTGTTTTTT.

CDR3 DNA: TGTGCCAGCAGCGTAGTGGGGGCGGTCCAAGAGACCCAGTACTTC. Its protein is CASSVVGAVQETQYF. This rearrangement joins TRBV9 to TRBJ2-5; a weak D match, TRBD1 (6 bases). Germline assignment: CDR1 SGDLS and CDR2 YYNGEE. The CDR3 spans 15 residues. V was trimmed by 0 bases and J by 1 base, leaving 10 bases between them.

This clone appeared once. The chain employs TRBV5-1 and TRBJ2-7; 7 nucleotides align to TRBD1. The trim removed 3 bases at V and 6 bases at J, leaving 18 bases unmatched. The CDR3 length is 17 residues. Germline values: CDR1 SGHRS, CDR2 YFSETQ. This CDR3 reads CASSSRGKQGRSREQYF. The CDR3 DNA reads TGCGCCAGCAGCTCCAGGGGGAAACAGGGTAGAAGCCGCGAGCAGTACTTC.

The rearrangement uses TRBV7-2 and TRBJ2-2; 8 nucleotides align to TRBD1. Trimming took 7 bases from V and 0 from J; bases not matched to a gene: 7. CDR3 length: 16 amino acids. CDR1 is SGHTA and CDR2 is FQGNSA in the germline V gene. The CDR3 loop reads CASTLTTGANTGELFF. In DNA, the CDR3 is TGTGCCAGCACCCTTACGACAGGGGCGAACACCGGGGAGCTGTTTTTT.

The CDR3 sequence: CATSMDRAHGYTF. CDR3 sequence (DNA): TGTGCCACCAGTATGGACAGGGCTCATGGCTACACCTTC. The chain combines TRBV15 with TRBJ1-2; 8 bases are a match to TRBD1. CDR1 LNHNV and CDR2 YYDKDF come from the germline V gene (reference sequence). J was trimmed by 6 bases and V by 6 bases; bases with no gene match: 6. The length of the CDR3 is 13 residues.

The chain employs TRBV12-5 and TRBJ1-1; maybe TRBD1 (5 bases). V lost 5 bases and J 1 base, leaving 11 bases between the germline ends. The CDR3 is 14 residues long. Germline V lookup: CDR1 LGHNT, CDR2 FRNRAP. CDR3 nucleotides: TGTGCTAGTGGTCTGGGGCGGGAGAACACTGAAGCTTTCTTT. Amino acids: CASGLGRENTEAFF.

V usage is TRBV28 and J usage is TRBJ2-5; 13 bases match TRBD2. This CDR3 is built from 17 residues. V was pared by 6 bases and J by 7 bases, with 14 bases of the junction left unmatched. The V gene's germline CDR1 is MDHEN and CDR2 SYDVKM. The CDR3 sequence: CASRRTSGRALGGTQYF. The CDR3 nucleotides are TGTGCCAGCAGGCGTACTAGCGGGAGGGCTCTAGGCGGGACCCAGTACTTC.

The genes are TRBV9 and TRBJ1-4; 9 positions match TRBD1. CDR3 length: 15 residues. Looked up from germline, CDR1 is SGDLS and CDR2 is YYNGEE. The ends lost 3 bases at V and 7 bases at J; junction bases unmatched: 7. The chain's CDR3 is CASSASQGAAEKLFF. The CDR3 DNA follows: TGTGCCAGCAGCGCTTCACAGGGGGCGGCTGAAAAACTGTTTTTT.

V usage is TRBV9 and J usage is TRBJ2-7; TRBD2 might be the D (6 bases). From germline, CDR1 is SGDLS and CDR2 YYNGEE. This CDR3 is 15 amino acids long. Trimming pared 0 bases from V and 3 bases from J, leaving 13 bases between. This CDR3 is CASSVALGTFYEQYF. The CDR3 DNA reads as TGTGCCAGCAGCGTAGCTCTCGGGACTTTCTACGAGCAGTACTTC.

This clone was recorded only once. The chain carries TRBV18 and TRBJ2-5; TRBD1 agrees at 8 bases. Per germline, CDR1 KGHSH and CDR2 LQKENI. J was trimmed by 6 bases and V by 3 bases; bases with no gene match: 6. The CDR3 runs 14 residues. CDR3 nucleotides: TGTGCCAGCTCACCTCCCGACAGGGGAAAGACCCAGTACTTC. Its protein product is CASSPPDRGKTQYF.

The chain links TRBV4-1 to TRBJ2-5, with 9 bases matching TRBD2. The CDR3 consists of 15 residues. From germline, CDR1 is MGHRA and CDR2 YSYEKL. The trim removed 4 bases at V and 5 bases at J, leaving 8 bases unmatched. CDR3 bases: TGCGCCAGCAGCCCAGTAGGACTAGCGCCGGAGACCCAGTACTTC. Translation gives CASSPVGLAPETQYF.

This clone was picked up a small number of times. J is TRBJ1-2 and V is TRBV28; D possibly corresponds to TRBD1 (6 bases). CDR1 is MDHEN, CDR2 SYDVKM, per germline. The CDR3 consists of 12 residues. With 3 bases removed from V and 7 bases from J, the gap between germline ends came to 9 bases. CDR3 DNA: TGTGCCAGCAGTTTGCCACAGGGTGGCTACACCTTC. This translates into CASSLPQGGYTF.

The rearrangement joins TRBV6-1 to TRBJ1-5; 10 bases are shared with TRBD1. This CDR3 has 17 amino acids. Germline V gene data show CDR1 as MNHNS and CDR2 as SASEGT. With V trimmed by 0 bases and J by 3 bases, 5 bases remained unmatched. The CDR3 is CASSEAGTGDSNQPQHF. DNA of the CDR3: TGTGCCAGCAGTGAAGCGGGGACAGGGGACTCCAATCAGCCCCAGCATTTT.

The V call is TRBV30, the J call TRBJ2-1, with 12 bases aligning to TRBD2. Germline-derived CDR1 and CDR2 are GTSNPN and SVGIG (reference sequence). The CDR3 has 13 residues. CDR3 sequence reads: CGTASGRDNEQFF. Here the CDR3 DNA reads TGTGGCACGGCTAGCGGGAGGGACAATGAGCAGTTCTTC.

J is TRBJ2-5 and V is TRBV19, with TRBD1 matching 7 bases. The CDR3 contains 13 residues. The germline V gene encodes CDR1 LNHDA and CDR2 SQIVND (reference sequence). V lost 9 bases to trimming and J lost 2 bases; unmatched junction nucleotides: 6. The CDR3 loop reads CARTNRGQETQYF. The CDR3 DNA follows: TGTGCCAGAACAAACAGGGGACAAGAGACCCAGTACTTC.

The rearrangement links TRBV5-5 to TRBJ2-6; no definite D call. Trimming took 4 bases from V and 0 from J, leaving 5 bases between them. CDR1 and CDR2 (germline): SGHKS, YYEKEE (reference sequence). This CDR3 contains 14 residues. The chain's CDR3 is CASSRDSGANVLTF. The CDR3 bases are TGTGCCAGCAGCCGCGACTCTGGGGCCAACGTCCTGACTTTC.

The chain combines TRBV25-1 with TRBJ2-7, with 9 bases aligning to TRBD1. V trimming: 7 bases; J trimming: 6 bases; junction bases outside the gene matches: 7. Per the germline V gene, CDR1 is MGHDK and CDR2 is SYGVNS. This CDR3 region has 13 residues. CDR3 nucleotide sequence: TGTGCCAGCACAGACAGGGGGGAATCCGAGCAGTACTTC. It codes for CASTDRGESEQYF.

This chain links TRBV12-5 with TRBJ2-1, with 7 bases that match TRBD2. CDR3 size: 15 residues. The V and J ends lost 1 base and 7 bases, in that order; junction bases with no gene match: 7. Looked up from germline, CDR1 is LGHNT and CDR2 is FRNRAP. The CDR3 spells CASGLGGGPGNEQFF. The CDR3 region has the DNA TGTGCTAGTGGTTTGGGGGGAGGGCCGGGTAATGAGCAGTTCTTC. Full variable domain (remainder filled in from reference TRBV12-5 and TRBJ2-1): DARVTQTPRHKVTEMGQEVTMRCQPILGHNTVFWYRQTMMQGLELLAYFRNRAPLDDSGMPKDRFSAEMPDATLATLKIQPSEPRDSAVYFCASGLGGGPGNEQFFGPGTRLTVL.